The source of this T cell receptor (beta chain) is a study of control samples from healthy donors and cancer patients (dated by TCRdb to the early 2020s). A note on this clone: The antigen it recognizes is unknown. Base qualities are not recorded, but no much larger clone differs from it by a single base.

V ends up 6 bases short and J 3 bases short, with an unmatched junction base count of 11. The CDR3 sequence holds 15 residues, the cysteine and phenylalanine included. Here the CDR3 DNA is all that survives: 45 bases in frame from base 1. CDR1 and CDR2, looked up from the germline V gene (reference sequence), are SGHNT and YYREEE. Libraries were made using the immunoSEQ multiplex PCR assay. TCRdb provides this immuneACCESS table in a form limited to in-frame rearrangements. Some clones are lacking; in checked studies, under half of them reflect an unresolved V gene, and why the rest are absent is not known. Across this sample there are 35,000 to 50,000 clones, with around four fifths seen only once. The top ten clones comprise about 45% of the sample.

The sequence joins TRBV5-4 to TRBJ1-2, and TRBD1 aligns with 7 junction nucleotides. Sequenced: blood. This sequence was found in a man between 60 and 75 years old in good health. The sequenced DNA: TGTGCCAGCACCTCACAGGGGCGCCAGGACTATGGCTACACCTTC. Protein translation: CASTSQGRQDYGYTF.